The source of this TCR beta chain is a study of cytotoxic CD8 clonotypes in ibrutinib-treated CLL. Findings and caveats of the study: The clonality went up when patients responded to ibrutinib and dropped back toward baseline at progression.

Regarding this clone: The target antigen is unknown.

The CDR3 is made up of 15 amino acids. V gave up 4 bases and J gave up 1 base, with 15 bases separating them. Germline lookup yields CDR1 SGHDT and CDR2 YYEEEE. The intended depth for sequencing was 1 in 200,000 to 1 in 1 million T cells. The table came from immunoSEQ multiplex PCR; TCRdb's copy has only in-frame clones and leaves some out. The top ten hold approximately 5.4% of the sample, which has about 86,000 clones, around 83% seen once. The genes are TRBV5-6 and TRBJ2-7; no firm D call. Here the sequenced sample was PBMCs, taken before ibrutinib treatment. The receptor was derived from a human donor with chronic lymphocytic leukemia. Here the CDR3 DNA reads TGTGCCAGCAGCGGTGCAGTGGGCCCATCCTACGAGCAGTACTTC. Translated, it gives CASSGAVGPSYEQYF.